What follows are 5 T cell receptor beta chains derived from one specimen sequenced in a study of radiotherapy plus CTLA-4 blockade in lung cancer. Profiled with immunoSEQ multiplex PCR; TCRdb holds only in-frame clones, not every one. The sample includes roughly 75,000 clones, approximately 80% of them seen just once. The input for sequencing was peripheral blood, taken from a patient treated with radiotherapy plus ipilimumab. The receptor set was obtained from a human donor with non-small cell lung cancer who had stable disease on radiotherapy plus ipilimumab.

This chain connects TRBV19 to TRBJ2-1; D not certain. Per the germline V gene, CDR1 is LNHDA and CDR2 is SQIVND (reference sequence). V was pared by 3 bases and J by 10 bases, with 7 bases between. This CDR3 has 11 residues. Here the CDR3 DNA reads TGTGCCAGTAGTATTCGGAGAGAGCAGTTCTTC. This translates into CASSIRREQFF.

The CDR3: CASSLESANTEAFF. DNA of the CDR3: TGCGCCAGCAGCTTGGAATCAGCGAACACTGAAGCTTTCTTT. The chain couples TRBV5-1 to TRBJ1-1; D unresolved. The CDR3 totals 14 residues. Germline loops: CDR1 SGHRS, CDR2 YFSETQ. V dropped 0 bases and J dropped 1 base, with 7 bases sitting between them.

The chain combines TRBV19 with TRBJ1-1; 7 bases map to TRBD1. The V gene end was trimmed by 4 bases and the J gene end by 6 bases; junction bases not matched to a gene: 2. The CDR3 totals 12 residues. Germline-derived CDR1 and CDR2 are LNHDA and SQIVND (reference sequence). The CDR3: CASSKQGSEAFF. CDR3 DNA: TGTGCCAGTAGTAAACAGGGGTCTGAAGCTTTCTTT.

The J gene is TRBJ2-2, the V gene TRBV23-1; 7 nucleotides match TRBD1. TRBV23-1 is assigned to the ORF class and has an uncertain function. Trimming took 2 bases from V and 7 from J; bases not matched to a gene: 13. This CDR3 spans 17 amino acids. The CDR3 DNA reads as TGCGCCAGCAGTCAACCCGTTACCGGGACAGACGGCGGGGAGCTGTTTTTT. It codes for CASSQPVTGTDGGELFF.

The chain joins TRBV6-6 to TRBJ1-6; 8 bases map to TRBD1. Losses at the gene ends were 5 bases for V and 10 bases for J; bases not matched to a gene: 7. This CDR3 has 14 residues. The germline V gene has CDR1 MNHNY and CDR2 SVGAGI (reference sequence). CDR3 in DNA: TGTGCCAGCAGTGGACAGGGTAATACCTCACCCCTCCACTTT. Translated: CASSGQGNTSPLHF.